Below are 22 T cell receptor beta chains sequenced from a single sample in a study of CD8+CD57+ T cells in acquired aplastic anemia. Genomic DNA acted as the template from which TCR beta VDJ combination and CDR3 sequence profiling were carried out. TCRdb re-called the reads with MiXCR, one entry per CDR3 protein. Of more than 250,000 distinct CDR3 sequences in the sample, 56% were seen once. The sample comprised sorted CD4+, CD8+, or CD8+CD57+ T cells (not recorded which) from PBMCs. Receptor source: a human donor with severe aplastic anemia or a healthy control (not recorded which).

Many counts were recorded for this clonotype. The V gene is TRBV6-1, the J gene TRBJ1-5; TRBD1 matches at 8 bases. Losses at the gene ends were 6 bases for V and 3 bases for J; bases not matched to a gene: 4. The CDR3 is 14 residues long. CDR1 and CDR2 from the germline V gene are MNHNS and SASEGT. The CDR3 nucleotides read TGTGCCAGCAGCCGGGACAGGAACAATCAGCCCCAGCATTTT. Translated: CASSRDRNNQPQHF.

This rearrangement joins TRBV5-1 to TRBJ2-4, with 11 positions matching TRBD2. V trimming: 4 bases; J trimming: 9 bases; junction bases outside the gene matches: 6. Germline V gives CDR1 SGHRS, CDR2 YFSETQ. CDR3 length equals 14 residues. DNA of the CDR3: TGCGCCAGCAGCCCGGCCGGGACTAGCGGCATTCAGTACTTC. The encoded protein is CASSPAGTSGIQYF.

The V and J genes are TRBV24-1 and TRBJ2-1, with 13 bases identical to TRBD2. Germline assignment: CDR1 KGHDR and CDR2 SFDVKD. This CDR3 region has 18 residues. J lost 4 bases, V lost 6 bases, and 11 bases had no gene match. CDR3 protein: CATSPPLTSGRGYNEQFF. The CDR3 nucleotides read TGTGCCACCAGTCCCCCCCTCACTAGCGGGAGGGGGTACAATGAGCAGTTCTTC.

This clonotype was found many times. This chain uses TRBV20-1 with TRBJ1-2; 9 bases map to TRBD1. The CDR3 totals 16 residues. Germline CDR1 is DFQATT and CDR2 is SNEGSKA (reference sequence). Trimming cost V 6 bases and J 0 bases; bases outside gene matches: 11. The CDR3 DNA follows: TGCAGTGCCGCGGGGGACAGGGCGGCTACTAACTATGGCTACACCTTC. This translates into CSAAGDRAATNYGYTF.

The CDR3 nucleotides are TGTGCCAGCAGGTCGGAGTTGAGGAGCAATCAGCCCCAGCATTTT. This gives the protein CASRSELRSNQPQHF. The V call is TRBV27, the J call TRBJ1-5, with unresolved D. This CDR3 has 15 residues. Per the germline V gene, CDR1 is MNHEY and CDR2 is SMNVEV (reference sequence). The ends were cut back, 6 bases at V and 1 base at J, with 13 bases in the middle.

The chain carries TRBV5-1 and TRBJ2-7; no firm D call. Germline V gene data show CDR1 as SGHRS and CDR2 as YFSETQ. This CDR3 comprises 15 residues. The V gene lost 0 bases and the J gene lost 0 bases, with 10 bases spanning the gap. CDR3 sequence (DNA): TGCGCCAGCAGCTTGGGTGCAGATCGCTCCTACGAGCAGTACTTC. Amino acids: CASSLGADRSYEQYF. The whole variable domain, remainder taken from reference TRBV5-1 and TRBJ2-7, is KAGVTQTPRYLIKTRGQQVTLSCSPISGHRSVSWYQQTPGQGLQFLFEYFSETQRNKGNFPGRFSGRQFSNSRSEMNVSTLELGDSALYLCASSLGADRSYEQYFGPGTRLTVT.

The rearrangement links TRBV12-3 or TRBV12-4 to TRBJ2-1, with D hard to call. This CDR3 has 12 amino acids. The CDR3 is CASGSLVSEQFF. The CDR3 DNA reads TGTGCTAGTGGTTCGTTAGTAAGTGAGCAGTTCTTC.

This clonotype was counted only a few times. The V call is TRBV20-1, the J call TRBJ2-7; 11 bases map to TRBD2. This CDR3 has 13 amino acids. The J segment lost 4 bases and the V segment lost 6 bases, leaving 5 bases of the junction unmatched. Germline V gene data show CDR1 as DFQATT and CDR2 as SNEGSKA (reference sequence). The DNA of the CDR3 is TGCAGTGCCACCGGGACTAGCGGATACGAGCAGTACTTC. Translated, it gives CSATGTSGYEQYF.

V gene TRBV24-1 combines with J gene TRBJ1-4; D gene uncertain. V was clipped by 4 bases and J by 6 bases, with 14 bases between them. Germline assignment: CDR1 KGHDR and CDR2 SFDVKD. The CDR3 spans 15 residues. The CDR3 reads CATSDPPGSDEKLFF. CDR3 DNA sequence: TGTGCCACCAGTGACCCCCCGGGCTCCGATGAAAAACTGTTTTTT.

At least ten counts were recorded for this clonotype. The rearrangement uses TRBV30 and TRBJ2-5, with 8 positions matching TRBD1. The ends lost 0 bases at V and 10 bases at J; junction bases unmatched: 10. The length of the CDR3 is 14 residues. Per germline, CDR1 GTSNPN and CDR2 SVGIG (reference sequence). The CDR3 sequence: CAWSVPGGVGDQYF. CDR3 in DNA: TGTGCCTGGAGTGTACCAGGGGGCGTGGGGGACCAGTACTTC.

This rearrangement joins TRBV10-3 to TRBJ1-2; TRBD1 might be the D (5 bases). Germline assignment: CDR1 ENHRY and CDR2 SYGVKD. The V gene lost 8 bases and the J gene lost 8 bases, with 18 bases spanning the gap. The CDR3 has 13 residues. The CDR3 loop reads CAIGAGNDEGYTF. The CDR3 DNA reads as TGTGCCATCGGAGCAGGGAATGATGAAGGCTACACCTTC.

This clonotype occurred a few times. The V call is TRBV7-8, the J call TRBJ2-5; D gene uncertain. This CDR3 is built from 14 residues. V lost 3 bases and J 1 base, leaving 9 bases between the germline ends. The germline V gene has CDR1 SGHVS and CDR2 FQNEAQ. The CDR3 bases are TGTGCCAGCAGCTTCCGCCGGATCCAAGAGACCCAGTACTTC. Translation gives CASSFRRIQETQYF.

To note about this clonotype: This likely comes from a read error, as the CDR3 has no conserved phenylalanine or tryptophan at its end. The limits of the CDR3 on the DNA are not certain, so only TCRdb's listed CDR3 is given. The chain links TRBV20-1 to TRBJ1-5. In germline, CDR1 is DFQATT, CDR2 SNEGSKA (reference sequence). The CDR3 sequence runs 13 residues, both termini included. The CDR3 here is CSAISRLGQPRHS.

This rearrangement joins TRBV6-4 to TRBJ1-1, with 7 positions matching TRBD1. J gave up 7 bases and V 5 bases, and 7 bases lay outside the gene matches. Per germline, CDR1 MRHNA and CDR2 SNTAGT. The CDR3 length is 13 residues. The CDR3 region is CASSRTGALEAFF. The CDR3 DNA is TGTGCCAGCAGTCGCACAGGGGCCCTTGAAGCTTTCTTT.

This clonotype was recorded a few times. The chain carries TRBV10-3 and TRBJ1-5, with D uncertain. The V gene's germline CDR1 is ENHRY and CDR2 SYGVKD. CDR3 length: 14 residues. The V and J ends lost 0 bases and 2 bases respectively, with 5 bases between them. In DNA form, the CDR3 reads TGTGCCATCAGTGAGTCTGGGGGCAATCAGCCCCAGCATTTT. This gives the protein CAISESGGNQPQHF.

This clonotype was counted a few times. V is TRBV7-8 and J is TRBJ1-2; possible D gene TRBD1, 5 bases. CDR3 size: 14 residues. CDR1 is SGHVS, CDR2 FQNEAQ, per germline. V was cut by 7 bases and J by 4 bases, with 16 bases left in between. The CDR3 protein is CASTYAGASYGYTF. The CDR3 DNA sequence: TGTGCCAGCACCTACGCTGGGGCTAGCTATGGCTACACCTTC. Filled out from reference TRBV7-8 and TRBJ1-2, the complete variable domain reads GAGVSQSPRYKVAKRGQDVALRCDPISGHVSLFWYQQALGQGPEFLTYFQNEAQLDKSGLPSDRFFAERPEGSVSTLKIQRTQQEDSAVYLCASTYAGASYGYTFGSGTRLTVV.

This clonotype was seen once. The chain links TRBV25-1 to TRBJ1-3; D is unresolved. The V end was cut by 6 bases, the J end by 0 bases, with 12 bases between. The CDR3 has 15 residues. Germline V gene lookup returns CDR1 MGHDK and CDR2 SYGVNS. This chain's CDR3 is CASRDRTLSGNTIYF. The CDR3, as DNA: TGTGCCAGCAGGGACCGGACCCTCTCTGGAAACACCATATATTTT. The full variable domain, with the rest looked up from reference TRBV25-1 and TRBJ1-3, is EADIYQTPRYLVIGTGKKITLECSQTMGHDKMYWYQQDPGMELHLIHYSYGVNSTEKGDLSSESTVSRIRTEHFPLTLESARPSHTSQYLCASRDRTLSGNTIYFGEGSWLTVV.

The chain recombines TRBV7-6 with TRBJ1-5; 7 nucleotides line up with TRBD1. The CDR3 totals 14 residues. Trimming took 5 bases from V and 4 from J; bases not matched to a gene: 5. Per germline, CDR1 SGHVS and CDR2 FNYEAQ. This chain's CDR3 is CASSAGQRNQPQHF. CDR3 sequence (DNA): TGTGCCAGCAGCGCGGGACAGCGTAATCAGCCCCAGCATTTT.

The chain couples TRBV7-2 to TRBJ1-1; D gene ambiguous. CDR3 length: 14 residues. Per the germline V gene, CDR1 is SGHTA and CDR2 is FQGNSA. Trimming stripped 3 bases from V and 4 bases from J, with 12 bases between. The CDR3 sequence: CASSFREGVTEAFF. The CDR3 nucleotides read TGTGCCAGCAGCTTTAGAGAGGGCGTCACTGAAGCTTTCTTT. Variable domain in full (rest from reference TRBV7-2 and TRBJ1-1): GAGVSQSPSNKVTEKGKDVELRCDPISGHTALYWYRQSLGQGLEFLIYFQGNSAPDKSGLPSDRFSAERTGGSVSTLTIQRTQQEDSAVYLCASSFREGVTEAFFGQGTRLTVV.

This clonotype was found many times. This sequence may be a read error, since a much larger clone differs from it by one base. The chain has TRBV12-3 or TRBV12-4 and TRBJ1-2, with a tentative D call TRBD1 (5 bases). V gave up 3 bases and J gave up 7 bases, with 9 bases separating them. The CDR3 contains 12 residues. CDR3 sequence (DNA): TGTGCCAGCAGTTTCAGGGAAAGTGGCTACACCTTC. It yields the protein CASSFRESGYTF.

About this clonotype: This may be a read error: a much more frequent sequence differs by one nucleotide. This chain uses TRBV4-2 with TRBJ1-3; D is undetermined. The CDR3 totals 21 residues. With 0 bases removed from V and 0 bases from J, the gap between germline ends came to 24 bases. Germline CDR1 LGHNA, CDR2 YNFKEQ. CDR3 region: CASSQESAVGGRISSGNTIYF. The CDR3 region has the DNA TGTGCCAGCAGCCAAGAATCGGCGGTCGGAGGACGTATTTCCTCTGGAAACACCATATATTTT.

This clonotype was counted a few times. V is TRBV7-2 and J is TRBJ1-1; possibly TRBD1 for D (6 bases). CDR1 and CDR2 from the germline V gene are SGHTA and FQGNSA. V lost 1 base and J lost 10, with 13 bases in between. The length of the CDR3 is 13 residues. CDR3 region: CASSLVRGGGAFF. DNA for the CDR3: TGTGCCAGCAGCTTAGTTAGGGGAGGGGGAGCTTTCTTT. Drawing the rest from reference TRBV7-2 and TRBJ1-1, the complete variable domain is GAGVSQSPSNKVTEKGKDVELRCDPISGHTALYWYRQSLGQGLEFLIYFQGNSAPDKSGLPSDRFSAERTGGSVSTLTIQRTQQEDSAVYLCASSLVRGGGAFFGQGTRLTVV.